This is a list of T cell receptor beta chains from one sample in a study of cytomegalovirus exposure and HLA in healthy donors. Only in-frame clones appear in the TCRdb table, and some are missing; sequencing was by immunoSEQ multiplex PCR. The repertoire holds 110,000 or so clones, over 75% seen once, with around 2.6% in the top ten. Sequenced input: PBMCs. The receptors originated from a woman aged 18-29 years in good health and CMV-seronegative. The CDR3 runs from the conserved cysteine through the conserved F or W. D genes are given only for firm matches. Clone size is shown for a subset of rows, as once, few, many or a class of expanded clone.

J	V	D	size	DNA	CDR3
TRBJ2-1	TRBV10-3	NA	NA	TGTGCCACGATAGGCGAGGAGCGGATTTCCTACAATGAGCAGTTCTTC	CATIGEERISYNEQFF
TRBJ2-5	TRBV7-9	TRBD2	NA	TGTGCCAGCAGTATTCCCGGGGGGTCGGGGGAGACCCAGTACTTC	CASSIPGGSGETQYF
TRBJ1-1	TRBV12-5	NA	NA	TGTGCTAGTGGTTTGGTAATTGCGGGGCGGAACACTGAAGCTTTCTTT	CASGLVIAGRNTEAFF
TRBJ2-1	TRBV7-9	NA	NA	TGTGCCAGCAGCTTAGGTACTCTTAATGAGCAGTTCTTC	CASSLGTLNEQFF
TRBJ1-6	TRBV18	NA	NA	TGTGCCAGCTCACCATCCGGGACCTATAATTCACCCCTCCACTTT	CASSPSGTYNSPLHF
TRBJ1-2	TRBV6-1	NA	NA	TGTGCCAGCAGTGATTTTGGCAGTACCTATGGCTACACCTTC	CASSDFGSTYGYTF
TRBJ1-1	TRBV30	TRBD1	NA	TGTGCCTGGAGCATCGGGACAGGGAACACTGAAGCTTTCTTT	CAWSIGTGNTEAFF
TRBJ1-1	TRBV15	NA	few	TGTGCCACCAGCAGAGTAAGACAGAAAAACACTGAAGCTTTCTTT	CATSRVRQKNTEAFF
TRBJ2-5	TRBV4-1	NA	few	TGCGCCAGCAGCATAGCCCCCTTGGAGACCCAGTACTTC	CASSIAPLETQYF
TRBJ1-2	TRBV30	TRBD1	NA	TGTGCCTGGAGGGGATCTACCGGGACAGGGGACGGCTACACCTTC	CAWRGSTGTGDGYTF
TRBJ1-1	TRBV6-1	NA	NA	TGTGCCAGCAGTGAATTTGTAGGGCAGGGTGCCGAAGCTTTCTTT	CASSEFVGQGAEAFF
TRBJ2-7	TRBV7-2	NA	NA	TGTGCCAGCAGCCCAGGTCAGGGGACGGGGGAGCAGTACTTC	CASSPGQGTGEQYF
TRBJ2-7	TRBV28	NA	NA	TGTGCCAGCATTTTGAACGAGGAGCAGTACTTC	CASILNEEQYF
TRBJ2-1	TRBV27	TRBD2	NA	TGTGCCAGCAGTACCCCCGGGACTAGCCTCCATGCTGAGCAGTTCTTC	CASSTPGTSLHAEQFF
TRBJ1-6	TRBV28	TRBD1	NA	TGTGCCAGCAGTTTCCAGGACAGGGGAAACTCACCCCTCCACTTT	CASSFQDRGNSPLHF
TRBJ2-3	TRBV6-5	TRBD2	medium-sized	TGTGCCAGCAGAACAGGACTAGCGGGAACAGATACGCAGTATTTT	CASRTGLAGTDTQYF
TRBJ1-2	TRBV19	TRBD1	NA	TGTGCCAGTACGGGGACAGGGGTCGGCTACACCTTC	CASTGTGVGYTF
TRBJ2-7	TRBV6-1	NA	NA	TGTGCCAGCAGTGAATCGGGGTACGAGCAGTACTTC	CASSESGYEQYF
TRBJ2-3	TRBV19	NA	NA	TGTGCCAGTAGCCCCGGGACTTTTAGCACAGATACGCAGTATTTT	CASSPGTFSTDTQYF
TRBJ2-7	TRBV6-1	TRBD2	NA	TGTGCCAGCGTATACAGTAGTTTAGCGGGTCAGGAGCAGTACTTC	CASVYSSLAGQEQYF
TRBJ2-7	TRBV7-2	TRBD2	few	TGTGCCAGCAGCAGAACCTCTAGCGGCGAGCAGTACTTC	CASSRTSSGEQYF
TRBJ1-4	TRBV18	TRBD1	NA	TGTGCCAGCTCACCACCTGACAGGGGGCTTGAAAAACTGTTTTTT	CASSPPDRGLEKLFF
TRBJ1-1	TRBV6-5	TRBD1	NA	TGTGCCAGCACCGTCCCGGGACAGGGGAAAGCTTTCTTT	CASTVPGQGKAFF
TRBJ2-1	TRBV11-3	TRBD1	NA	TGTGCCAGCAGCCCCGGACAGGGATACAATGAGCAGTTCTTC	CASSPGQGYNEQFF
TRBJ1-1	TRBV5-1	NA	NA	TGCGCCAGCAGCTTGGGATATTTAGGGGCTGAAGCTTTCTTT	CASSLGYLGAEAFF
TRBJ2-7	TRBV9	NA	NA	TGTGCCAGCAGCGTACGGGACATATCCTACGAGCAGTACTTC	CASSVRDISYEQYF
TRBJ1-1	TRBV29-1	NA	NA	TGCAGCGTTGCTTCGGAGGGACTAAGGGCTTTCTTT	CSVASEGLRAFF
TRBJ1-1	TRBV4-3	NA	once	TGCGCCAGCAGCCAACCTCTCCCGTCCGGAGGGGTGGCTGAAGCTTTCTTT	CASSQPLPSGGVAEAFF
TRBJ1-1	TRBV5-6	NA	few	TGTGCCAGCAGCTACGACAGGCTGAACACTGAAGCTTTCTTT	CASSYDRLNTEAFF
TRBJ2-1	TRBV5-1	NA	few	TGCGCCAGCAGTCCCGGGACTGGGGGTTACAATGAGCAGTTCTTC	CASSPGTGGYNEQFF
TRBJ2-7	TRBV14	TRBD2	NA	TGTGCCAGCAGCCCACTAGCGGGAGAGTCCTACGAGCAGTACTTC	CASSPLAGESYEQYF
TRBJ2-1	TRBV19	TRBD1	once	TGTGCCAGTAGTATGGGACAGGGGGCCTACAATGAGCAGTTCTTC	CASSMGQGAYNEQFF
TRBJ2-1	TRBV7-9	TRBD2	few	TGTGCCAGCAGAACGGCGGGGGGCAATGAGCAGTTCTTC	CASRTAGGNEQFF
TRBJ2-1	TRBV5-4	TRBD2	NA	TGTGCCAGCAGGTTCGGGACTAGCGGCTACGGTGAGCAGTTCTTC	CASRFGTSGYGEQFF
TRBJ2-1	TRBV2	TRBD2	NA	TGTGCCAGTTTTATTAGCGGGCCTTACAATGAGCAGTTCTTC	CASFISGPYNEQFF
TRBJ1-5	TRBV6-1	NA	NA	TGTGCCAGCAGTGAATGGAGCAGTAATCAGCCCCAGCATTTT	CASSEWSSNQPQHF
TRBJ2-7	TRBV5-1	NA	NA	TGCGCCAGCAGCTTGCTGGACAGATTCTCCTACGAGCAGTACTTC	CASSLLDRFSYEQYF
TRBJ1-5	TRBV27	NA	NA	TGTGCCAGCAGCAAAGGGGGTCAGCCCCAGCATTTT	CASSKGGQPQHF
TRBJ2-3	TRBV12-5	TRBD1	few	TGTGCTAGTGGTTTGGCCCGGACAGGGGGCCGAACGGATACGCAGTATTTT	CASGLARTGGRTDTQYF
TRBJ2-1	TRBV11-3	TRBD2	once	TGTGCCAGCAGCTTAACGACTAGCGGGGGGTTCAGGCAGTTCTTC	CASSLTTSGGFRQFF
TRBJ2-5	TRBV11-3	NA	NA	TGTGCCAGCAGACCGGACAGCCAAGAGACCCAGTACTTC	CASRPDSQETQYF
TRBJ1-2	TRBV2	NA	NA	TGTGCCAGCAGTGACTCGACAGAATATGGCTACACCTTC	CASSDSTEYGYTF
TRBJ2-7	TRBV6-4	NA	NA	TGTGCCAGCAGTGTAGCGGAAGGCTCCTACGAGCAGTACTTC	CASSVAEGSYEQYF
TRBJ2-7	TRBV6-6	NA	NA	TGTGCCAGCAGAAAGGCCGGGAGCGACTACGAGCAGTACTTC	CASRKAGSDYEQYF
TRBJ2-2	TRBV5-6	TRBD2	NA	TGTGCCAGCAGCCTCGCGACTAGCGGGGGGATGAACACCGGGGAGCTGTTTTTT	CASSLATSGGMNTGELFF
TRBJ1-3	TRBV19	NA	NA	TGTGCCAGTAGTGCCACCCGGGACACCTCTGGAAACACCATATATTTT	CASSATRDTSGNTIYF
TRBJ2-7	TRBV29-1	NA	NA	TGCAGCGTTGAAGCATCCTACGAGCAGTACTTC	CSVEASYEQYF
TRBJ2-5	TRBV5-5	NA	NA	TGTGCCAGCAGCTTTCCAACAGAACAAGAGACCCAGTACTTC	CASSFPTEQETQYF
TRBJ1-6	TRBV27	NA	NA	TGTGCCAGCAGTCCGTATAATTCACCCCTCCACTTT	CASSPYNSPLHF
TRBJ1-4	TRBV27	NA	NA	TGTGCCAGCAGTTTCGTGTCTAATGAAAAACTGTTTTTT	CASSFVSNEKLFF
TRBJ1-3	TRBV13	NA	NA	TGTGCCAGCAGCTTTCAACCGCAGGGCGGCGGAAACACCATATATTTT	CASSFQPQGGGNTIYF
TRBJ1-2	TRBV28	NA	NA	TGTGCCAGCAGTTTTACCGGACAGAACTATGGCTACACCTTC	CASSFTGQNYGYTF
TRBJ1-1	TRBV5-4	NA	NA	TGTGCCAGCAGCTTTACGACAGGCAACACTGAAGCTTTCTTT	CASSFTTGNTEAFF